This T cell receptor beta chain was sequenced for a study of control samples from healthy donors and cancer patients. Clones were sequenced by immunoSEQ multiplex PCR, and TCRdb holds only the in-frame ones, with some missing. Its table records roughly 190,000 clones. CDR3 length: 11 amino acids. CDR1 and CDR2 from the germline V gene are DFQATT and SNEGSKA (reference sequence). V was pared by 3 bases and J by 9 bases, with 9 bases between. The chain recombines TRBV20-1 with TRBJ1-3; a weak D match, TRBD1 (5 bases). This sequence originates from a woman aged 25 to 39 in good health. The sequencing sample was made of blood. In nucleotides, the CDR3 is TGCAGTGCTAGCGAGGGGCTCACCATATATTTT. This codes for CSASEGLTIYF.